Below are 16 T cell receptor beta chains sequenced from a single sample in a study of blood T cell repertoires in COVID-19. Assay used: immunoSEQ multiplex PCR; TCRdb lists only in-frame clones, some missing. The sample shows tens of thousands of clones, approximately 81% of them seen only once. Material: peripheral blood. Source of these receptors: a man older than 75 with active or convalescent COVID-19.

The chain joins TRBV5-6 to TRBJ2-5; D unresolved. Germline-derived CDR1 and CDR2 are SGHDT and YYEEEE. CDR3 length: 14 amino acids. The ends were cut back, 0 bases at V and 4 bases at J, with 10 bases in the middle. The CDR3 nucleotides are TGTGCCAGCAGCTTGGTGTCGGTATTAGAGACCCAGTACTTC. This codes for CASSLVSVLETQYF.

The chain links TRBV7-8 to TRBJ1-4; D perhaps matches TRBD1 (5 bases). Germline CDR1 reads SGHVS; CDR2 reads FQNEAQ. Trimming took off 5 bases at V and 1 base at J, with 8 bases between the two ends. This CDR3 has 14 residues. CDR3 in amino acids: CASSLQGTNEKLFF. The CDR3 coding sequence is TGTGCCAGCAGCCTCCAGGGAACTAATGAAAAACTGTTTTTT. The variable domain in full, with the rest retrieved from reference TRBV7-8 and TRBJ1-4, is GAGVSQSPRYKVAKRGQDVALRCDPISGHVSLFWYQQALGQGPEFLTYFQNEAQLDKSGLPSDRFFAERPEGSVSTLKIQRTQQEDSAVYLCASSLQGTNEKLFFGSGTQLSVL.

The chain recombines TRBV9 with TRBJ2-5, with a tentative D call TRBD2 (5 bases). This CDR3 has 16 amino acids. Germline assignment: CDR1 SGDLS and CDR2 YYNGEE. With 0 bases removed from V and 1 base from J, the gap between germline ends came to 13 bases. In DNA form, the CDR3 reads TGTGCCAGCAGCGTAGGCCCAGGACGGGGCCAAGAGACCCAGTACTTC. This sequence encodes CASSVGPGRGQETQYF. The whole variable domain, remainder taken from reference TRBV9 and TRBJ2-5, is DSGVTQTPKHLITATGQRVTLRCSPRSGDLSVYWYQQSLDQGLQFLIQYYNGEERAKGNILERFSAQQFPDLHSELNLSSLELGDSALYFCASSVGPGRGQETQYFGPGTRLLVL.

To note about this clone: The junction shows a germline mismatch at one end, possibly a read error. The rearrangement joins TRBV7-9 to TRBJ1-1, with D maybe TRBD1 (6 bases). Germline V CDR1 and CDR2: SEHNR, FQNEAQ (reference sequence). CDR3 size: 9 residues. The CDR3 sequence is CASSLRGIF. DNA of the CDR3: TGTGCCAGCAGCTTAAGGGGGATATTT.

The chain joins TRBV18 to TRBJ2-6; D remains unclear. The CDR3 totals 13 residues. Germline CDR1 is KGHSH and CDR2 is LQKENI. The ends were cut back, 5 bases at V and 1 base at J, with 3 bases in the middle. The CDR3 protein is CASSESGANVLTF. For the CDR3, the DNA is TGTGCCAGCTCAGAGTCTGGGGCCAACGTCCTGACTTTC. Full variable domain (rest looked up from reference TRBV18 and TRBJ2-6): NAGVMQNPRHLVRRRGQEARLRCSPMKGHSHVYWYRQLPEEGLKFMVYLQKENIIDESGMPKERFSAEFPKEGPSILRIQQVVRGDSAAYFCASSESGANVLTFGAGSRLTVL.

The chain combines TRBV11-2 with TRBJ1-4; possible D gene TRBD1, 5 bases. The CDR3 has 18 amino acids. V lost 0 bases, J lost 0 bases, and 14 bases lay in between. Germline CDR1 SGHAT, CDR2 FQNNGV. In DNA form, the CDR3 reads TGTGCCAGCAGCTTAGATCTTTATTCCAGGGCAACTAATGAAAAACTGTTTTTT. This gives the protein CASSLDLYSRATNEKLFF.

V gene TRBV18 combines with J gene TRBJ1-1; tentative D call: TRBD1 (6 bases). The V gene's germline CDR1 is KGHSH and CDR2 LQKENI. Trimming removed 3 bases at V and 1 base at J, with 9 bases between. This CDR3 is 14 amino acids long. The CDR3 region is CASSPRGGNTEAFF. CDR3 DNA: TGTGCCAGCTCACCGAGGGGGGGGAACACTGAAGCTTTCTTT.

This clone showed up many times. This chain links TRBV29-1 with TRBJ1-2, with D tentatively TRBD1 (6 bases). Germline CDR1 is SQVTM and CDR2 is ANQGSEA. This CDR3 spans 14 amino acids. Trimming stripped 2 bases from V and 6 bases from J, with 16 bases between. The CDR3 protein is CSVEIAGQGNGYTF. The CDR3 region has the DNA TGCAGCGTTGAAATAGCGGGCCAGGGGAATGGCTACACCTTC.

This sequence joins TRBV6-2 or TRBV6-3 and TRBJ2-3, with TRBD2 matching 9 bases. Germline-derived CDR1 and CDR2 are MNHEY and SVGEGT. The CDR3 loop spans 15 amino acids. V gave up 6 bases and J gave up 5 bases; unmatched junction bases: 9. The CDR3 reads CASSALRGGGDTQYF. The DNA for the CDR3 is TGTGCCAGCAGCGCCCTGCGGGGGGGCGGAGATACGCAGTATTTT.

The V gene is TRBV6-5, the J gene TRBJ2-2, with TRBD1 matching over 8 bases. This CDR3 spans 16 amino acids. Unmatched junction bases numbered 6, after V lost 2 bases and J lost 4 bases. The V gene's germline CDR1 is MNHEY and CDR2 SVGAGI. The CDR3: CASSYAGQVFTGELFF. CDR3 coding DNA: TGTGCCAGCAGTTACGCGGGACAGGTCTTCACCGGGGAGCTGTTTTTT.

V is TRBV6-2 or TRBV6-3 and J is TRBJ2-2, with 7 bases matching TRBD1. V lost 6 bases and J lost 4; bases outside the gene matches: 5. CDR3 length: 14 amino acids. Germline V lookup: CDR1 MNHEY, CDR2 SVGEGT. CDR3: CASSRDRGTGELFF. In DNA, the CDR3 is TGTGCCAGCAGCAGGGACAGAGGCACCGGGGAGCTGTTTTTT.

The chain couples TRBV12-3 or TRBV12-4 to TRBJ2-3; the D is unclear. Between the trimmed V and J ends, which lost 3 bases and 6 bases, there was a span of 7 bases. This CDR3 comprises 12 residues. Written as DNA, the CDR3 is TGTGCCAGCAGTTTTATTGCGGATACGCAGTATTTT. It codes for CASSFIADTQYF.

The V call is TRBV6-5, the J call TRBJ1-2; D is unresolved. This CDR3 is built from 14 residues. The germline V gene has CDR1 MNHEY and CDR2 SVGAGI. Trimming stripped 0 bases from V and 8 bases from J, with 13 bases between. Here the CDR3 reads CASSYSGPPRGYTF. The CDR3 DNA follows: TGTGCCAGCAGTTACTCGGGCCCGCCTCGAGGCTACACCTTC.

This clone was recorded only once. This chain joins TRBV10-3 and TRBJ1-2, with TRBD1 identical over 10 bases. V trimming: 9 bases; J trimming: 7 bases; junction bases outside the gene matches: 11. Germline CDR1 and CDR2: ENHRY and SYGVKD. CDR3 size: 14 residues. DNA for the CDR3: TGTGCCATAAAACGGGACAGGGGATCCTCTGGCTACACCTTC. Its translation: CAIKRDRGSSGYTF.

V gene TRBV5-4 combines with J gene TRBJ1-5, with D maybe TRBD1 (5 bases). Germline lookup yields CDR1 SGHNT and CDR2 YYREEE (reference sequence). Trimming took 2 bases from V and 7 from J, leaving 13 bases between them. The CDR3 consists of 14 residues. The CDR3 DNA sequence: TGTGCCAGCAGCTTATTTGGGGGAGGGCAGCCCCAGCATTTT. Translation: CASSLFGGGQPQHF. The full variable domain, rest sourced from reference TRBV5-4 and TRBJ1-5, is ETGVTQSPTHLIKTRGQQVTLRCSSQSGHNTVSWYQQALGQGPQFIFQYYREEENGRGNFPPRFSGLQFPNYSSELNVNALELDDSALYLCASSLFGGGQPQHFGDGTRLSIL.

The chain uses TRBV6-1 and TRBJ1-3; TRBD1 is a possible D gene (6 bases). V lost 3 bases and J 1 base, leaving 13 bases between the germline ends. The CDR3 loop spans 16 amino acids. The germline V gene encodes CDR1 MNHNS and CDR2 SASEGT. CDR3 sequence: CASSERGRGSGNTIYF. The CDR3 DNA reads TGTGCCAGCAGTGAGCGGGGGCGGGGATCTGGAAACACCATATATTTT.